One sample yielded the 25 T cell receptor beta chains listed below, sequenced in a study of cytomegalovirus exposure and HLA in healthy donors. The primer mix had 60 Vbeta and 13 Jbeta primers. Here immunoSEQ multiplex PCR was the method, and the copy in TCRdb shows in-frame clones only, minus some. The repertoire holds 74,000 or so clones, with roughly three quarters as singletons. Sequenced sample: PBMCs. The receptors derive from a woman aged 40 to 50 in good health and CMV-seropositive.

This chain joins TRBV29-1 and TRBJ1-1; D possibly corresponds to TRBD1 (5 bases). There are 12 residues in the CDR3. The V gene's germline CDR1 is SQVTM and CDR2 ANQGSEA. Trimming pared 7 bases from V and 0 bases from J, leaving 9 bases between. The CDR3 protein is CSARGLNTEAFF. The CDR3 DNA follows: TGCAGCGCTCGGGGGTTGAACACTGAAGCTTTCTTT.

The chain is built from TRBV2 and TRBJ2-3, with 7 bases aligning to TRBD1. The CDR3 runs to 14 residues. CDR1 is SNHLY, CDR2 FYNNEI, per germline. The trim removed 8 bases at V and 1 base at J, leaving 6 bases unmatched. The CDR3 region has the DNA TGTGCCAGCGTTTGGGACAGACGCACAGATACGCAGTATTTT. This encodes CASVWDRRTDTQYF.

The V call is TRBV2, the J call TRBJ1-3; weak D call: TRBD1 (6 bases). The CDR3 length is 14 residues. V dropped 6 bases and J dropped 3 bases, with 12 bases sitting between them. Looked up from germline, CDR1 is SNHLY and CDR2 is FYNNEI. CDR3 sequence (DNA): TGTGCCAGCAGCCGGGACATGGGTGGAAACACCATATATTTT. Its protein is CASSRDMGGNTIYF.

The chain links TRBV30 to TRBJ1-2, with D perhaps TRBD1 (5 bases). In germline, CDR1 is GTSNPN, CDR2 SVGIG (reference sequence). V was cut by 2 bases and J by 4 bases, with 14 bases left in between. The CDR3 consists of 14 residues. CDR3 sequence: CAWSREGSSYGYTF. The DNA for the CDR3 is TGTGCCTGGAGTCGGGAGGGGAGTAGCTATGGCTACACCTTC.

The chain links TRBV5-1 to TRBJ2-6; D not resolved. From germline, CDR1 is SGHRS and CDR2 YFSETQ. V was clipped by 4 bases and J by 0 bases, with 8 bases between them. The CDR3 has 15 residues. As DNA, the CDR3 is TGCGCCAGCAGCCCCCAAATCTCTGGGGCCAACGTCCTGACTTTC. Protein: CASSPQISGANVLTF.

The V call is TRBV10-3, the J call TRBJ2-7; 9 bases are shared with TRBD1. The ends lost 2 bases at V and 4 bases at J; junction bases unmatched: 0. Germline CDR1 and CDR2: ENHRY and SYGVKD. The CDR3 consists of 13 residues. The CDR3 spells CAISEGTGYEQYF. Written as DNA, the CDR3 is TGTGCCATCAGTGAGGGGACAGGGTACGAGCAGTACTTC.

In its sample, this clone was seen a few times. The gene calls are TRBV6-6 and TRBJ1-3; tentatively, D is TRBD1 (6 bases). This CDR3 has 15 residues. CDR1 and CDR2 (germline): MNHNY, SVGAGI (reference sequence). V lost 2 bases to trimming and J lost 2 bases, with 10 bases between them. CDR3 DNA sequence: TGTGCCAGCAGTTACCCGAAGGGGGCTGGAAACACCATATATTTT. It yields the protein CASSYPKGAGNTIYF.

The chain employs TRBV28 and TRBJ1-5; D is uncertain. The CDR3 consists of 17 residues. From germline, CDR1 is MDHEN and CDR2 SYDVKM. V lost 2 bases and J 0 bases, leaving 14 bases between the germline ends. The CDR3 sequence is CASSLEGMGYSNQPQHF. The CDR3 DNA sequence: TGTGCCAGCAGTTTAGAGGGTATGGGGTATAGCAATCAGCCCCAGCATTTT.

This sequence joins TRBV6-6 and TRBJ1-2; 10 nucleotides match TRBD1. CDR3 length: 14 residues. The ends lost 6 bases at V and 2 bases at J; junction bases unmatched: 3. CDR1 is MNHNY and CDR2 is SVGAGI in the germline V gene (reference sequence). The CDR3 here is CASRGTGENYGYTF. Written as DNA, the CDR3 is TGTGCCAGCAGGGGGACAGGGGAAAACTATGGCTACACCTTC.

V gene TRBV9 combines with J gene TRBJ2-5; 10 bases map to TRBD2. The CDR3 runs to 15 residues. CDR1 is SGDLS, CDR2 YYNGEE, per germline. Unmatched junction bases numbered 6, after V lost 3 bases and J lost 4 bases. CDR3 sequence: CASSAVSGGAETQYF. CDR3 coding DNA: TGTGCCAGCAGCGCTGTGAGCGGGGGGGCAGAGACCCAGTACTTC.

In its sample, this clone was seen a few times. The rearrangement joins TRBV5-4 to TRBJ2-1, with 8 bases aligning to TRBD1. Germline V CDR1 and CDR2: SGHNT, YYREEE (reference sequence). Unmatched junction bases numbered 8, after V lost 2 bases and J lost 7 bases. This CDR3 has 15 amino acids. The CDR3 nucleotides are TGTGCCAGCAGCTTCCGCCAGGGGGCGCGAAATGAGCAGTTCTTC. It codes for CASSFRQGARNEQFF.

The chain combines TRBV2 with TRBJ2-7; 9 nucleotides line up with TRBD1. The germline V gene encodes CDR1 SNHLY and CDR2 FYNNEI. This CDR3 has 15 amino acids. Trimming took 6 bases from V and 5 from J; bases not matched to a gene: 11. The CDR3 region has the DNA TGTGCCAGCAGCAACCGGGACAGGGCTCTCGACGAGCAGTACTTC. Amino acid sequence: CASSNRDRALDEQYF.

The J gene is TRBJ2-1, the V gene TRBV5-1; 8 positions agree with TRBD2. This CDR3 region has 16 residues. V shed 0 bases, J shed 4 bases, and the junction held 6 bases outside the gene matches. Germline V gene data show CDR1 as SGHRS and CDR2 as YFSETQ. The CDR3 region has the DNA TGCGCCAGCAGCTTGGTGGCGGGAGGATCATACAATGAGCAGTTCTTC. It encodes CASSLVAGGSYNEQFF.

The CDR3 loop is CAWSKRYRTNTGELFF. The CDR3 nucleotides read TGTGCCTGGAGTAAAAGGTACAGGACGAACACCGGGGAGCTGTTTTTT. J is TRBJ2-2 and V is TRBV30, with D possibly matching TRBD1 (5 bases). The CDR3 spans 16 residues. The V end lost 2 bases, the J end lost 0 bases, and 13 bases lay between the germline ends. Germline CDR1 and CDR2: GTSNPN and SVGIG (reference sequence).

This chain joins TRBV27 and TRBJ1-5; 7 bases match TRBD1. J was trimmed by 7 bases and V by 1 base; bases with no gene match: 10. The CDR3 loop spans 16 amino acids. Per germline, CDR1 MNHEY and CDR2 SMNVEV (reference sequence). CDR3 protein: CASSLWGVGGEQPQHF. The CDR3 bases are TGTGCCAGCAGTTTATGGGGGGTAGGGGGCGAACAGCCCCAGCATTTT.

This clone showed up just a few times. The CDR3 reads CASSPRGGFPGYGYTF. The DNA of the CDR3 is TGTGCCAGCAGCCCCCGCGGCGGATTCCCCGGATATGGCTACACCTTC. The chain has TRBV14 and TRBJ1-2; D ambiguous. V was clipped by 4 bases and J by 5 bases, with 20 bases between them. This CDR3 spans 16 amino acids. CDR1 is SGHDN, CDR2 FVKESK, per germline.

This chain links TRBV19 with TRBJ1-2, with a possible D match to TRBD1 (6 bases). In germline, CDR1 is LNHDA, CDR2 SQIVND (reference sequence). V gave up 5 bases and J gave up 4 bases, with 17 bases separating them. CDR3 length: 15 amino acids. The CDR3 is CASSADSPTTYGYTF. The CDR3, as DNA: TGTGCCAGTAGTGCGGACAGCCCTACCACCTATGGCTACACCTTC.

V is TRBV28 and J is TRBJ1-2, with D tentatively TRBD1 (6 bases). CDR1 is MDHEN, CDR2 SYDVKM, per germline. Trimming took off 6 bases at V and 2 bases at J, with 16 bases between the two ends. This CDR3 is 15 amino acids long. CDR3: CASRRDRSWNYGYTF. In DNA form, the CDR3 reads TGTGCCAGCAGGAGAGACAGGTCTTGGAACTATGGCTACACCTTC.

The chain recombines TRBV5-1 with TRBJ2-7; D may be TRBD1 (6 bases). V was cut by 0 bases and J by 2 bases, with 9 bases left in between. CDR3 size: 14 residues. CDR1 is SGHRS, CDR2 YFSETQ, per germline. CDR3 nucleotide sequence: TGCGCCAGCAGCTTGGGGGGACAAACCTACGAGCAGTACTTC. It is translated as CASSLGGQTYEQYF.

The chain employs TRBV6-5 and TRBJ2-2, with no clear D. The CDR3 is 15 residues long. CDR1 is MNHEY, CDR2 SVGAGI, per germline. V lost 6 bases to trimming and J lost 0 bases, with 11 bases between them. CDR3 in DNA: TGTGCCAGCAGCCGACACAGTTCGAACACCGGGGAGCTGTTTTTT. Translated, it gives CASSRHSSNTGELFF.

The chain has TRBV6-1 and TRBJ1-1; tentative D call: TRBD1 (5 bases). This CDR3 region has 14 residues. CDR1 is MNHNS, CDR2 SASEGT, per germline. The V gene lost 8 bases and the J gene lost 5 bases, with 18 bases spanning the gap. CDR3 bases: TGTGCCAGCGTTCCGGGTAGGGGTGATACTGAAGCTTTCTTT. This translates into CASVPGRGDTEAFF.

The chain joins TRBV2 to TRBJ2-4; tentative D call: TRBD1 (6 bases). The germline V gene encodes CDR1 SNHLY and CDR2 FYNNEI. Trimming removed 6 bases from V and 0 bases from J, with 12 bases in between. The CDR3 is 15 residues long. CDR3 nucleotide sequence: TGTGCCAGCAGGGTTGAACAGGGAGCCAAAAACATTCAGTACTTC. Translating it yields CASRVEQGAKNIQYF.

The chain is built from TRBV5-6 and TRBJ2-3, with 8 bases identical to TRBD1. V was pared by 3 bases and J by 4 bases, with 13 bases of the junction left unmatched. Germline V gives CDR1 SGHDT, CDR2 YYEEEE. This CDR3 spans 17 amino acids. CDR3 bases: TGTGCCAGCAGCTATTTAGCTCGACAGGGGATGGCAGATACGCAGTATTTT. Encoded protein: CASSYLARQGMADTQYF.

The CDR3 loop is CASSIAGVGTDTQYF. The CDR3 nucleotides are TGTGCCAGTAGTATAGCAGGGGTTGGCACAGATACGCAGTATTTT. The chain has TRBV19 and TRBJ2-3; TRBD1 is a possible D gene (6 bases). Germline V CDR1 and CDR2: LNHDA, SQIVND (reference sequence). Trimming removed 1 base from V and 1 base from J, with 9 bases in between. The CDR3 length is 15 residues. The full variable domain, completed using reference TRBV19 and TRBJ2-3, is DGGITQSPKYLFRKEGQNVTLSCEQNLNHDAMYWYRQDPGQGLRLIYYSQIVNDFQKGDIAEGYSVSREKKESFPLTVTSAQKNPTAFYLCASSIAGVGTDTQYFGPGTRLTVL.

The chain links TRBV4-1 to TRBJ1-2; 8 bases agree with TRBD1. The germline V gene encodes CDR1 MGHRA and CDR2 YSYEKL. The V and J ends lost 1 base and 4 bases, in that order; junction bases with no gene match: 11. This CDR3 has 17 residues. The CDR3 DNA sequence: TGCGCCAGCAGCCAAGCCTCGTCGCAGGGGGCTGGCTATGGCTACACCTTC. Translation gives CASSQASSQGAGYGYTF.